The 12 T cell receptor beta chains reported below all come from one sample, sequenced in a study of blood T cell repertoires in COVID-19. Assay used: immunoSEQ multiplex PCR; TCRdb lists only in-frame clones, some missing. This sample has more than 110,000 clones; about nine tenths occur once, and the top ten carry less than 5.5%. The sequenced sample was PBMCs or T cells enriched from blood (not recorded which). The receptors here all came from a man aged 45-60 years who had recovered from COVID-19.

CDR3 loop: CASSLAIAASSYNEQFF. In DNA, the CDR3 is TGTGCCAGCAGCTTAGCCATAGCGGCAAGCTCCTACAATGAGCAGTTCTTC. The V call is TRBV7-8, the J call TRBJ2-1, with D possibly being TRBD2 (6 bases). CDR3 length: 17 amino acids. Germline CDR1 and CDR2: SGHVS and FQNEAQ. Trimming took 0 bases from V and 0 from J, leaving 12 bases between them.

The chain employs TRBV7-3 and TRBJ2-2; the match to TRBD1 covers 9 bases. Unmatched junction bases numbered 5, after V lost 5 bases and J lost 7 bases. The CDR3 extends over 14 amino acids. The V gene's germline CDR1 is SGHTA and CDR2 FQGTGA. The CDR3 DNA sequence: TGTGCCAGCAGCCAACAGGGGGCTAGCGGGGAGCTGTTTTTT. This sequence encodes CASSQQGASGELFF.

The rearrangement links TRBV30 to TRBJ1-2, with 9 bases identical to TRBD1. The V segment lost 4 bases and the J segment 5 bases; nucleotides outside the gene matches: 11. Germline CDR1 and CDR2: GTSNPN and SVGIG (reference sequence). The CDR3 spans 15 residues. Here the CDR3 reads CAWINPRQGEYGYTF. Here the CDR3 DNA reads TGTGCCTGGATTAACCCCAGACAGGGGGAATATGGCTACACCTTC.

This clone appeared a single time. This sequence joins TRBV5-5 and TRBJ1-1; 9 positions match TRBD1. The V gene end was trimmed by 4 bases and the J gene end by 0 bases; junction bases not matched to a gene: 7. Germline V gene lookup returns CDR1 SGHKS and CDR2 YYEKEE (reference sequence). This CDR3 has 16 amino acids. In DNA, the CDR3 is TGTGCCAGCAGCACCTACAGGGGGCTAATGAACACTGAAGCTTTCTTT. This encodes CASSTYRGLMNTEAFF.

The chain carries TRBV9 and TRBJ1-6, with TRBD1 identical over 8 bases. J was trimmed by 11 bases and V by 1 base; bases with no gene match: 8. The CDR3 length is 15 residues. CDR1 is SGDLS, CDR2 YYNGEE, per germline. DNA of the CDR3: TGTGCCAGCAGCGTATCAGACAGGGGTAAAACACCCCTCCACTTT. Translating gives CASSVSDRGKTPLHF.

The genes are TRBV4-2 and TRBJ2-3; 7 bases are shared with TRBD1. Trimming took 2 bases from V and 3 from J; bases not matched to a gene: 2. Germline V gene lookup returns CDR1 LGHNA and CDR2 YNFKEQ. The CDR3 consists of 14 residues. The CDR3 nucleotides read TGTGCCAGCAGCCAAATACAGGGGACAGATACGCAGTATTTT. Amino acid sequence: CASSQIQGTDTQYF.

V gene TRBV27 combines with J gene TRBJ1-2, with 9 bases matching TRBD1. Germline V gene sequence: CDR1 MNHEY, CDR2 SMNVEV (reference sequence). This CDR3 contains 16 residues. J was trimmed by 2 bases and V by 5 bases; bases with no gene match: 9. The DNA of the CDR3 is TGTGCCAGCAGTCCGGGGACAGGGAGGGCCAACTATGGCTACACCTTC. Its protein product is CASSPGTGRANYGYTF.

The CDR3 DNA reads TGTGCCTGGAACAGGGAAATCACAGATACGCAGTATTTT. Protein sequence: CAWNREITDTQYF. The chain combines TRBV30 with TRBJ2-3, with a tentative D call TRBD1 (6 bases). Trimming stripped 4 bases from V and 2 bases from J, with 10 bases between. Looked up from germline, CDR1 is GTSNPN and CDR2 is SVGIG (reference sequence). This CDR3 region has 13 residues.

The gene calls are TRBV6-5 and TRBJ1-6; maybe TRBD1 (6 bases). Germline V lookup: CDR1 MNHEY, CDR2 SVGAGI. The CDR3 is 14 amino acids. The V and J ends lost 5 bases and 6 bases respectively, with 11 bases between them. This CDR3 reads CASSNREGNSPLHF. The CDR3 DNA reads as TGTGCCAGCAGTAACAGGGAAGGTAATTCACCCCTCCACTTT.

V is TRBV3-1 (or the pseudogene TRBV3-2) and J is TRBJ2-3, with D uncertain. The CDR3 runs to 11 residues. Trimming cost V 1 base and J 6 bases, with 2 bases left between them. Germline CDR1 and CDR2: LGHDT and YNNKEL (reference sequence). The CDR3: CASSQADTQYF. In DNA, the CDR3 is TGTGCCAGCAGCCAAGCGGATACGCAGTATTTT.

The V call is TRBV6-5, the J call TRBJ2-1, with TRBD1 as a possible D gene (6 bases). The CDR3 length is 15 residues. The V end lost 5 bases, the J end lost 4 bases, and 15 bases lay between the germline ends. Germline V gene sequence: CDR1 MNHEY, CDR2 SVGAGI. Here the CDR3 reads CASSQDRGTYNEQFF. Written as DNA, the CDR3 is TGTGCCAGCAGTCAGGACAGAGGAACTTACAATGAGCAGTTCTTC.

The J gene is TRBJ1-5, the V gene TRBV19; D uncertain. Germline lookup yields CDR1 LNHDA and CDR2 SQIVND (reference sequence). The CDR3 is 14 amino acids. Deletions cut 7 bases from V and 5 bases from J, with 15 bases between. CDR3 bases: TGTGCCAGTACCCTGGGCAGTTCGGATCAGCCCCAGCATTTT. It codes for CASTLGSSDQPQHF.